Given below is one T cell receptor (beta chain) in context. The clone's antigen remains unknown. Base qualities are not provided; no much larger clone lies one nucleotide away. This entry comes from a study of blood T cell repertoires in COVID-19 (dated by TCRdb to between 2020 and 2021). The study in broad terms: Samples covering the acute and convalescent phases of COVID-19 were provided by collaborators in the United States, Italy and Spain. The material from the prospective study consisted of cDNA or gDNA derived from T cells, B-cell-depleted T cells, or PBMCs. The dataset comprised deeply sampled blood TCRbeta repertoires from subjects exposed to, actively infected with, or recovered from COVID-19. The repertoires were made available in a free public database intended to serve as a resource for research on the immune response to SARS-CoV-2. Samples were obtained from the ongoing ImmuneRACE study (first 160 participants) and from over a thousand subjects provided by 6 global collaborators. The sample metadata nearly always contained a de-identified subject ID, COVID-19 status, age in years and sex. Where HLA class I and class II types were available, the types were taken from metadata supplied by the sample provider, not from assay-based typing.

At the junction V is shortened by 3 bases and J by 7 bases; bases outside the gene matches: 7. CDR1 and CDR2 (KGHSH, LQKENI) derive from the germline V gene. From the cysteine up to the phenylalanine, the CDR3 has a length of 14 residues. The retained sequence is limited to the CDR3, 42 bases, with the frame set at the first base. TCRbeta CDR3 regions were amplified from genomic DNA by means of the immunoSEQ Assay, a bias-controlled multiplex PCR. From the authors' description of their analysis: The number of nucleated cells in each sample was estimated from the amplification of reference gene primers within the assay. To quantify the absolute abundance of each unique TCRbeta CDR3 rearrangement, sequence reads were collapsed and filtered. For each sample, productive Simpson clonality was calculated as the square root of Simpson's diversity index across productive rearrangements. TCRdb stores this immuneACCESS table with in-frame sequences only. Part of the clones is absent; in the studies checked, under half of the shortfall reflects unresolved V genes, and no reason is known for the rest. The V and J calls and the clone size are those of that table, but D and trimming were determined from the DNA. Within this sample are approximately 230,000 clones, with 85% to 90% of them counted one time only. About 1.6% of the sample is held by the ten biggest clonotypes.

Participants in the prospective study were aged roughly 18 to 95 years, lived in 20 to 30 United States geographic areas, and enrolled through a virtual design. In the prospective study, cohorts were assigned on the basis of participant-reported clinical history obtained from a screening survey and a study questionnaire. Recovered participants in ImmuneRACE Cohort 3 were defined as having two consecutive negative NP/OP PCR tests, clearance from a healthcare professional, or resolution of symptoms. Mobile phlebotomists in the prospective study collected whole blood, serum and a nasopharyngeal or oropharyngeal swab from every participant. Participants in the prospective study had the option to provide additional blood draws and questionnaires over a 2-month period. Blood samples from the prospective study were shipped frozen or at room temperature prior to DNA extraction. General study outcomes and caveats: Clinical and demographic metadata were provided uncurated, with the amount varying by source and participant.

The chain uses TRBV18 and TRBJ1-2; a stretch of 8 junction bases matches TRBD1. The source of this sequence is a man in his forties who had recovered from COVID-19. Source material: PBMCs or T cells enriched from blood (not recorded which). The DNA sequence follows: TGTGCCAGCTCACCGTCGCAGGGGGCAGGTGGCTACACCTTC. Its protein product is CASSPSQGAGGYTF.